This T cell receptor (beta chain) was identified during a study of blood T cell repertoires in COVID-19. Study in general: Samples came from the United States, Italy and Spain, spanning acute and convalescent COVID-19.

Unmatched junction bases numbered 6, after V lost 0 bases and J lost 6 bases. In germline, CDR1 is MNHEY, CDR2 SMNVEV (reference sequence). The CDR3 runs to 15 residues. Under the authors' procedure: Reference gene primer amplification gave estimated nucleated cell counts. Only in-frame clones appear in the TCRdb table, and some are missing; sequencing was by immunoSEQ multiplex PCR. Clone size and V and J calls were adopted from that table, with D and trimming inferred from the DNA. The table includes about 330,000 clones, around 90% detected once. Ten or more counts support this clone. A Seattle source enrolled patients during active infection and followed them longitudinally.

This receptor was taken from a man aged 25 to 40 with COVID-19, enrolled during active disease. What was sequenced was peripheral blood. The rearrangement links TRBV27 to TRBJ1-2; 8 bases line up with TRBD1. The chain's CDR3 is CASSLSWQGAHGYTF. The CDR3 DNA is TGTGCCAGCAGTTTATCGTGGCAGGGGGCGCATGGCTACACCTTC.